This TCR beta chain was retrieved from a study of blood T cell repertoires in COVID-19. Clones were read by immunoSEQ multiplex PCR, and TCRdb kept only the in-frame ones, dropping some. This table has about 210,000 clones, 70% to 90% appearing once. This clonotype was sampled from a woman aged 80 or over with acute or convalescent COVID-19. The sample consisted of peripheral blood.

The CDR3 loop reads CASSHRDRGHTEAFF. The CDR3 DNA reads as TGTGCCAGCAGCCACCGAGACAGGGGGCACACTGAAGCTTTCTTT. The chain links TRBV6-5 to TRBJ1-1; TRBD1 agrees at 10 bases. Germline loops: CDR1 MNHEY, CDR2 SVGAGI. The V gene end was trimmed by 6 bases and the J gene end by 3 bases; junction bases not matched to a gene: 7. There are 15 residues in the CDR3.